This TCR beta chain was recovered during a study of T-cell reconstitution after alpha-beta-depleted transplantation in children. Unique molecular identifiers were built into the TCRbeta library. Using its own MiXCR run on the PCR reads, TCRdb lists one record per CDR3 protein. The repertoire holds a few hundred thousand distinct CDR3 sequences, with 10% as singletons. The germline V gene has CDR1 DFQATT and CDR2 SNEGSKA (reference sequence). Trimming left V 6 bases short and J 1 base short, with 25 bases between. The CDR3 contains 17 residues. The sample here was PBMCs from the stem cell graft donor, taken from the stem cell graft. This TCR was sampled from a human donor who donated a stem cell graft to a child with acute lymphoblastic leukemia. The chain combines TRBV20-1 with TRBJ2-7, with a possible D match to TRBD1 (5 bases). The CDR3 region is CSAEPPGAGIGSYEQYF. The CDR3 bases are TGCAGTGCGGAACCCCCTGGGGCAGGAATCGGATCCTACGAGCAGTACTTC.